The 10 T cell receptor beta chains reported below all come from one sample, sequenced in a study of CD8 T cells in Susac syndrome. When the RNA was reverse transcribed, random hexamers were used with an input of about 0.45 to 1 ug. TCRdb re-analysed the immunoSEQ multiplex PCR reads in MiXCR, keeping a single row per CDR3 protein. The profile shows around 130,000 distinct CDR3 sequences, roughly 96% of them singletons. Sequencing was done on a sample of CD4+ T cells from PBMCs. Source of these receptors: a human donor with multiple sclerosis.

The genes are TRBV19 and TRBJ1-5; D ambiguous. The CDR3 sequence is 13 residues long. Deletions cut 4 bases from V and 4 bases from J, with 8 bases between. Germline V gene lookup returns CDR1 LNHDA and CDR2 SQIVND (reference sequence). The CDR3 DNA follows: TGTGCCAGTAGTACCCGAACGAATCAGCCCCAGCATTTT. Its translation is CASSTRTNQPQHF.

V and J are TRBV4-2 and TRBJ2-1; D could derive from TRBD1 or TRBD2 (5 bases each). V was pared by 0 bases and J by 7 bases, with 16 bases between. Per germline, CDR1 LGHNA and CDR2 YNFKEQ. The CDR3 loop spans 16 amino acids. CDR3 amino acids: CASSQDTAGWGNEQFF. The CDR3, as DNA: TGTGCCAGCAGCCAAGATACGGCAGGGTGGGGGAATGAGCAGTTCTTC.

The CDR3 coding sequence is TGCAGTGCTCGAGCTAGCGGAAGCACCGGGGAGCTGTTTTTT. It specifies CSARASGSTGELFF. The chain joins TRBV20-1 to TRBJ2-2, with TRBD2 matching 7 bases. The CDR3 runs 14 residues. Germline V gene sequence: CDR1 DFQATT, CDR2 SNEGSKA (reference sequence). The V and J ends lost 5 bases and 4 bases, in that order; junction bases with no gene match: 7.

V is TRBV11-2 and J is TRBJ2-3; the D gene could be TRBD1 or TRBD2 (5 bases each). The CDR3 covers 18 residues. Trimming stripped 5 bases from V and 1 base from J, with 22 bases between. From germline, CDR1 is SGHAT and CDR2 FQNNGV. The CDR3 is CASSPWDPLQRGTDTQYF. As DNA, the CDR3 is TGTGCCAGCAGCCCCTGGGACCCACTACAAAGGGGCACAGATACGCAGTATTTT.

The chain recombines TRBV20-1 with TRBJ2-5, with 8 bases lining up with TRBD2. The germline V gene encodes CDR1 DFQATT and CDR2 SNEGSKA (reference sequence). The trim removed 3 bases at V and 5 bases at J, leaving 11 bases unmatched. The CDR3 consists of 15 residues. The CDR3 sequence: CSASPVAGKGETQYF. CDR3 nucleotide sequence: TGCAGTGCTAGTCCGGTAGCGGGGAAGGGGGAGACCCAGTACTTC.

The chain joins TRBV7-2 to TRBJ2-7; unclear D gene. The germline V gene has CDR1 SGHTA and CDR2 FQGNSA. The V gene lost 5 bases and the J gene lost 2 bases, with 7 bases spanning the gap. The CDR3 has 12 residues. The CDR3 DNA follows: TGTGCCAGCAGCCCCCTAACCTACGAGCAGTACTTC. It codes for CASSPLTYEQYF.

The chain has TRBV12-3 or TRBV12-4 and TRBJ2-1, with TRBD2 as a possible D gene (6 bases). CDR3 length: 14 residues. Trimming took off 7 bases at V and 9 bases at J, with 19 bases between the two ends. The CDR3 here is CASNLGGSWGEQFF. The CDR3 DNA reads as TGTGCCAGCAATCTTGGAGGGAGTTGGGGTGAGCAGTTCTTC.

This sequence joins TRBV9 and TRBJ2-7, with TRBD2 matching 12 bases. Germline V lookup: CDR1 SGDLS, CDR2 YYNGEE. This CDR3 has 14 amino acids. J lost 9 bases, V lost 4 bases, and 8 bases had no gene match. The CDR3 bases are TGTGCCAGCAGCCCTCGGACTAGCGGGAACGCGCAGTACTTC. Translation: CASSPRTSGNAQYF.

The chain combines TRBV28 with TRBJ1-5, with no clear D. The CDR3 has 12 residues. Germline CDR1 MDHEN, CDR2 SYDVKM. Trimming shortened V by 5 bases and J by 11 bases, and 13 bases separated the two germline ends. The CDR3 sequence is CASSKRMMAQHF. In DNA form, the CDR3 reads TGTGCCAGCAGTAAGCGGATGATGGCCCAGCATTTT.

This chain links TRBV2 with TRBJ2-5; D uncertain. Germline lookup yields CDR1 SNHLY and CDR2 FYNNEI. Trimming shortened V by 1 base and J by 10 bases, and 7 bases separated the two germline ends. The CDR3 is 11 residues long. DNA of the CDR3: TGTGCCAGCAGTGAAGGATTTATCCAGTACTTC. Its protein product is CASSEGFIQYF.